Sequencing of this TCR beta chain was carried out in a study of T-cell memory formation after mild COVID-19. Study-level information: TCR clustering was largely donor specific.

A word on this clonotype: Its antigen is not identified.

Study-wide points: Cross-reactive memory seemingly joined, as some responding clones were found in pre-infection memory.

The CDR3 is 18 residues long. Germline CDR1 is LGHDT and CDR2 is YNNKEL (reference sequence). V shed 0 bases and J shed 2 bases, with 17 bases lying between them. Researchers used 5'RACE with constant-segment primers to make TCR alpha and TCR beta cDNA libraries that carry sample barcodes and UMIs. MiXCR, applied by TCRdb to the 5' RACE reads, yields one record per CDR3 protein. The table lists around 340,000 distinct CDR3 sequences, approximately 15% of them singletons. The chain has TRBV3-1 and TRBJ1-3, with a weak D call TRBD1 (6 bases). The receptor was isolated from a man younger than 30 who had mild COVID-19 (a few samples of this study predate the infection). Cell type and time point are not known. The source material was PBMCs or a T cell subset sorted from them (not recorded which). The CDR3 spells CASSQDRRTGRPGNTIYF. CDR3 DNA: TGTGCCAGCAGCCAAGATCGTCGAACAGGGCGTCCTGGAAACACCATATATTTT.